The TCR beta chain under discussion was sequenced for a study of OX40 agonist ivuxolimab in advanced cancers. Broadly, across the study: Ivuxolimab was an agonistic, fully human IgG2 monoclonal antibody directed against OX40 (CD134), a costimulatory receptor. Intravenous ivuxolimab was administered to patients every 2 weeks at six dose levels: 0.01, 0.1, 0.3, 1.5, 3 and 10 mg/kg. Of the approximately 54 dose-escalation patients, hepatocellular carcinoma was present in around 20, melanoma in around 15, renal cell carcinoma in 9 and head and neck cancer in 9. In the dose-escalation cohort, approximately 82% of patients were male, and the mean age was approximately 60 years, with a range of 23 to 79. Prior anti-PD-1, anti-PD-L1 or anti-CTLA-4 therapy was permitted, and checkpoint inhibitors had been received by about two fifths of dose-escalation patients. Three dose-escalation patients achieved partial responses, one with hepatocellular carcinoma and two with cutaneous melanoma. Peripheral TCRbeta sequencing aimed to test whether ivuxolimab altered TCR sequence diversity and caused clonal T-cell expansion. The paper reports the monotherapy dose-escalation portion (N of about 50 patients) of the phase I ivuxolimab trial.

Relative to germline, V is 2 bases shorter and J is 2 bases shorter, with 10 bases between their ends. From the cysteine through the phenylalanine, the CDR3 covers 14 amino acids. Only CDR3 DNA remains: 42 bases, in frame from the first base. CDR1 and CDR2, per the germline V gene, are SGHAT and FQNNGV. Concerning this clone itself: Its antigen specificity is not known. Per-base quality was not reported, and no clone a single base away is much larger than it.

To sequence the TCRbeta CDR3 region, genomic DNA was isolated from the sorted cells. TCRbeta CDR3 regions were sequenced using the immunoSEQ Assay. Not all clones reach the TCRdb copy of this immuneACCESS table, which keeps in-frame sequences only. Checked studies attribute under half of the gap to unresolved V genes and leave the rest unexplained. The sample records 60,000 to 75,000 clones, roughly 84% of which are singletons. 5% to 6.5% of the sample is held by the ten biggest clonotypes. What the study reported, not specific to this receptor: In partial responders in the 0.1-3.0 mg/kg groups, normalized peripheral clonal expansion was found to be among the lowest, especially among CD8+ T cells. Clonal expansion of both CD4+ and CD8+ blood T cells was observed from baseline to week 6 at doses 0.1 to 3.0 mg/kg. Antigen specificity was not determined for the clonally expanded peripheral T cells. After ivuxolimab, CD8+ T cells had more expanded clones than CD4+ T cells on average. Low levels of normalized T-cell clonal expansion were also seen in some nonresponding patients.

The trial excluded patients who had a history of autoimmune disease or were on systemic immunosuppression. Peripheral blood for TCR sequencing was drawn from every dose cohort at baseline, at cycle 4 day 1 and at cycle 7 day 1. The samples were drawn from a first-in-human, open-label, multicenter phase I dose-escalation trial of ivuxolimab. Adults with locally advanced or metastatic melanoma, renal cell carcinoma, hepatocellular carcinoma or head and neck squamous cell carcinoma were enrolled in the trial. Before TCR sequencing, CD4+ and CD8+ T cells were separately sorted from peripheral blood. The source of this sequence is an adult with an advanced solid tumor such as melanoma, head and neck, liver or kidney cancer. The source was CD4+ or CD8+ T cells sorted from blood, collected in a trial of the OX40 agonist ivuxolimab. The sequence joins TRBV11-2 to TRBJ2-7; 5 matching bases give a weak D call of TRBD1. The nucleotide sequence is TGTGCCAGCAGCTTAAGGCTCAGGGCCTACGAGCAGTACTTC. It translates to CASSLRLRAYEQYF. Reference TRBV11-2 and TRBJ2-7 proteins supply the regions before and after the CDR3; the full variable domain is: EAGVAQSPRYKIIEKRQSVAFWCNPISGHATLYWYQQILGQGPKLLIQFQNNGVVDDSQLPKDRFSAERLKGVDSTLKIQPAKLEDSAVYLCASSLRLRAYEQYFGPGTRLTVT.